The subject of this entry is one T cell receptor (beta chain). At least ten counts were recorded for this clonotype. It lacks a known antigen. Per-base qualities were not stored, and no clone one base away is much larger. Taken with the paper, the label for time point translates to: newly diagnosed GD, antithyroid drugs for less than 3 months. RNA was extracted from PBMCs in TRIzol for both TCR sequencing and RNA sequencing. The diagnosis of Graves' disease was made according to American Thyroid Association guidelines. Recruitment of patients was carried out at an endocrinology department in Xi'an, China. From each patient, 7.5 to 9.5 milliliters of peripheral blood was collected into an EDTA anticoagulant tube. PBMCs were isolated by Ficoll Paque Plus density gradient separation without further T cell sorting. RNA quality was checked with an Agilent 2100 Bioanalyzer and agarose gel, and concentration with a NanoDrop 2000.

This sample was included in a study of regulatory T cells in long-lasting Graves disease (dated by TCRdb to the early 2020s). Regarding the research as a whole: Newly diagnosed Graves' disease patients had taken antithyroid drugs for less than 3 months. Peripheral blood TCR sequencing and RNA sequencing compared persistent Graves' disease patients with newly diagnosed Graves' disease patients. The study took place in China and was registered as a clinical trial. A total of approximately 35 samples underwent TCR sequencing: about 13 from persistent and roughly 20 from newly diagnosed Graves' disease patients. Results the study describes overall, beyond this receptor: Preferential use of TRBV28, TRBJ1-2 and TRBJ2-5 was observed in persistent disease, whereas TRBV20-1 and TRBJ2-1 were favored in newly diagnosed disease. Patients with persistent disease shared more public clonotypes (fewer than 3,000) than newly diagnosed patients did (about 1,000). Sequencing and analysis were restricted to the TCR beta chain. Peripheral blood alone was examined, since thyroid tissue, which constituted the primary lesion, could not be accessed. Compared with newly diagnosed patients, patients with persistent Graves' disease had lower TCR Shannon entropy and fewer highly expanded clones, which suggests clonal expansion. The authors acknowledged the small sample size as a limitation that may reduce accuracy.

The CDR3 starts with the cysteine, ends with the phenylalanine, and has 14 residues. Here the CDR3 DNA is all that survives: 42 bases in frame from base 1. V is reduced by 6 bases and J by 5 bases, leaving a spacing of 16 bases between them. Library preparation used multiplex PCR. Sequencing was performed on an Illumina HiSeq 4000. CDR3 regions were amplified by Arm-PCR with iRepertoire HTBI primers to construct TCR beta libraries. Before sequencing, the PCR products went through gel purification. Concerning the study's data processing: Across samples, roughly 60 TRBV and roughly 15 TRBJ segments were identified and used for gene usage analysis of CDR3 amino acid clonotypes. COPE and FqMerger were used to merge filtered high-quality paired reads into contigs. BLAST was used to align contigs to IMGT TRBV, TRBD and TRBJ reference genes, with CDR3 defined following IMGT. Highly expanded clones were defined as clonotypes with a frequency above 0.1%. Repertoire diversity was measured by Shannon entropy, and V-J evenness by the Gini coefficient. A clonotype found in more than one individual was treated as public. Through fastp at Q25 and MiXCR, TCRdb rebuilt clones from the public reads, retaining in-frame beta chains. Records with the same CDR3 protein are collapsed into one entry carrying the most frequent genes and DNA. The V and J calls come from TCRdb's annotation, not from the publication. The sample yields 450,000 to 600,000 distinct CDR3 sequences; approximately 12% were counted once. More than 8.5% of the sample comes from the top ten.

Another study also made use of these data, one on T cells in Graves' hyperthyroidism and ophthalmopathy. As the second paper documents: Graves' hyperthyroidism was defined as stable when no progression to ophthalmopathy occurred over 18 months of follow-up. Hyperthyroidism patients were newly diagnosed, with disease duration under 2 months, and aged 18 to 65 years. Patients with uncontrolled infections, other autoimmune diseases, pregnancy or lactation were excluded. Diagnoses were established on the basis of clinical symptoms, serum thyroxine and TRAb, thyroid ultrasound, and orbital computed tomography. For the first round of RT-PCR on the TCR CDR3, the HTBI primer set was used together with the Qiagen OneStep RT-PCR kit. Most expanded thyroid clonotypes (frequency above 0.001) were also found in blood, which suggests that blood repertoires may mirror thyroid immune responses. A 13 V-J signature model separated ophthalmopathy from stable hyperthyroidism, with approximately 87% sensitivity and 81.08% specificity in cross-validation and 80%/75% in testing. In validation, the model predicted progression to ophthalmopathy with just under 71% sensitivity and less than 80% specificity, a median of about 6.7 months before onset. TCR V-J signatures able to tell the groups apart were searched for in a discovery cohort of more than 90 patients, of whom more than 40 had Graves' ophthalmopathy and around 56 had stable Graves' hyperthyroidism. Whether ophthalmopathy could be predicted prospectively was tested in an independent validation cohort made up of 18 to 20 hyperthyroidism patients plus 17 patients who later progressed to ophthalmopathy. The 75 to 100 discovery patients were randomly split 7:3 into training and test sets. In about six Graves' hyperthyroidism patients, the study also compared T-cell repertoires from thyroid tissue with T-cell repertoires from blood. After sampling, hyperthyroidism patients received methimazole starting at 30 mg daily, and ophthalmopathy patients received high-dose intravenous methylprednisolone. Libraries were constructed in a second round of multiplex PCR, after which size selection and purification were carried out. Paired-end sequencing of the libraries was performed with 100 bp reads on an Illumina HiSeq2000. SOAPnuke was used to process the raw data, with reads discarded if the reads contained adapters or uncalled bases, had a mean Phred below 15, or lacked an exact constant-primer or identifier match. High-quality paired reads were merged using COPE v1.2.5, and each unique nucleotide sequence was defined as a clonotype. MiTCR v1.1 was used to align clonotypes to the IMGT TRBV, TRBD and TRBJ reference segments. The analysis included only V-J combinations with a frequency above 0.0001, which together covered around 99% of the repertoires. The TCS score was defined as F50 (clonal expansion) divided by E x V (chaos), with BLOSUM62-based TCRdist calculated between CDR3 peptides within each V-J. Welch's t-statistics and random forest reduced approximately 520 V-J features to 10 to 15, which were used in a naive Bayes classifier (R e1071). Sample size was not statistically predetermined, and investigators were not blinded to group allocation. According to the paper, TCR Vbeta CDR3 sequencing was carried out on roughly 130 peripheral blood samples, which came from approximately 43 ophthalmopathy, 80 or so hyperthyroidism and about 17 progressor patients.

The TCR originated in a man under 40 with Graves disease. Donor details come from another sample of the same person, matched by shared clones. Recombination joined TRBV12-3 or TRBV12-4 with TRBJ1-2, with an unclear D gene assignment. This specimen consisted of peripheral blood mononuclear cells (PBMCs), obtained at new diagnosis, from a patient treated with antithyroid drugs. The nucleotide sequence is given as TGTGCCAGCAGCCCCTCGCAAGCCCCTTATGGCTACACCTTC. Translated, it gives CASSPSQAPYGYTF.